The 17 T cell receptor beta chains below come from one sample, sequenced in a study of graft-versus-host responses after intestinal transplantation. The assay was immunoSEQ multiplex PCR, and TCRdb's table has in-frame clones only and misses some. The sample records approximately 17,000 clones, around 83% being singletons. Processing was applied to graft tissue in order to liberate intraepithelial and lamina propria lymphocytes. Sequencing used ileum tissue, obtained about 19 months after intestinal transplantation. The origin of the receptors is a human patient who received an intestinal transplant, so some T cells may come from the graft donor.

The chain couples TRBV9 to TRBJ2-7; D ambiguous. The CDR3 loop spans 14 amino acids. CDR1 SGDLS and CDR2 YYNGEE come from the germline V gene. The V and J ends lost 0 bases and 0 bases respectively, with 7 bases between them. The CDR3 is CASSVGVSSYEQYF. In DNA form, the CDR3 reads TGTGCCAGCAGCGTAGGGGTTTCCTCCTACGAGCAGTACTTC.

This clone was seen only once. The chain links TRBV7-6 to TRBJ2-2, with 7 positions matching TRBD2. CDR1 is SGHVS, CDR2 FNYEAQ, per germline. The CDR3 length is 14 residues. J lost 4 bases, V lost 1 base, and 0 bases had no gene match. CDR3 coding DNA: TGTGCCAGCAGCTTAGGCGGGGGCACCGGGGAGCTGTTTTTT. Protein: CASSLGGGTGELFF.

In this sample, this clone turned up once. The chain employs TRBV7-8 and TRBJ1-6; possible D gene TRBD1, 6 bases. The CDR3 is 18 residues long. Trimming shortened V by 4 bases and J by 7 bases, and 23 bases separated the two germline ends. Germline V gene lookup returns CDR1 SGHVS and CDR2 FQNEAQ. The CDR3 reads CASSSPGHGRRGNSPLHF. CDR3 DNA sequence: TGTGCCAGCAGCTCCCCGGGACACGGGAGACGCGGGAATTCACCCCTCCACTTT.

This chain joins TRBV9 and TRBJ2-6, with no clear D. Germline V gene lookup returns CDR1 SGDLS and CDR2 YYNGEE. CDR3 length equals 14 residues. The V end was cut by 1 base, the J end by 0 bases, with 2 bases between. The CDR3 is CASSVYSGANVLTF. CDR3 coding DNA: TGTGCCAGCAGCGTATACTCTGGGGCCAACGTCCTGACTTTC. Full variable domain (missing parts from reference TRBV9 and TRBJ2-6): DSGVTQTPKHLITATGQRVTLRCSPRSGDLSVYWYQQSLDQGLQFLIQYYNGEERAKGNILERFSAQQFPDLHSELNLSSLELGDSALYFCASSVYSGANVLTFGAGSRLTVL.

This rearrangement joins TRBV5-7 to TRBJ2-2, with D hard to call. Being an ORF, TRBV5-7 has a function that is uncertain. The V gene lost 5 bases and the J gene lost 2 bases, with 13 bases spanning the gap. CDR3 size: 15 residues. The CDR3 loop is CASREIPPNTGELFF. The CDR3 DNA reads as TGTGCCAGCAGGGAAATCCCCCCCAACACCGGGGAGCTGTTTTTT.

This chain uses TRBV29-1 with TRBJ2-7; perhaps D is TRBD1 or TRBD2 (6 bases each). The ends were cut back, 7 bases at V and 3 bases at J, with 22 bases in the middle. Germline CDR1 SQVTM, CDR2 ANQGSEA. This CDR3 region has 15 residues. CDR3 sequence reads: CSAQGLGGINYEQYF. In DNA form, the CDR3 reads TGCAGCGCCCAGGGGTTAGGGGGGATTAACTACGAGCAGTACTTC.

The rearrangement links TRBV29-1 to TRBJ2-1; D uncertain. Per germline, CDR1 SQVTM and CDR2 ANQGSEA. Trimming cost V 2 bases and J 3 bases, with 5 bases left between them. CDR3 size: 12 residues. The CDR3 loop is CSVESLYNEQFF. As DNA, the CDR3 is TGCAGCGTTGAAAGTCTCTACAATGAGCAGTTCTTC.

This clone has a handful of counts. The V call is TRBV6-4, the J call TRBJ1-6, with a weak D call TRBD1 (6 bases). This CDR3 has 17 residues. The germline V gene has CDR1 MRHNA and CDR2 SNTAGT. V lost 9 bases and J lost 2, with 20 bases in between. The CDR3 region is CARKGQGKGPYNSPLHF. CDR3 nucleotide sequence: TGTGCCAGAAAGGGGCAGGGGAAGGGGCCCTATAATTCACCCCTCCACTTT.

The gene calls are TRBV5-4 and TRBJ2-5; the D gene is possibly TRBD1 (6 bases). This CDR3 has 15 residues. Germline loops: CDR1 SGHNT, CDR2 YYREEE (reference sequence). The V end lost 3 bases, the J end lost 5 bases, and 17 bases lay between the germline ends. This CDR3 is CASSSPGGGWETQYF. In DNA, the CDR3 is TGTGCCAGCAGCTCCCCAGGTGGGGGCTGGGAGACCCAGTACTTC.

The chain combines TRBV7-8 with TRBJ2-5, with D hard to call. Germline V gene data show CDR1 as SGHVS and CDR2 as FQNEAQ. The germline V and J ends were trimmed by 8 bases and 7 bases, with 20 bases remaining between them. This CDR3 comprises 14 residues. The CDR3, as DNA: TGTGCCAGCGAGCCGGGCGGCCCCTCCCGGACCCAGTACTTC. This gives the protein CASEPGGPSRTQYF.

V and J are TRBV15 and TRBJ2-5; D possibly corresponds to TRBD2 (5 bases). This CDR3 is built from 15 residues. Germline lookup yields CDR1 LNHNV and CDR2 YYDKDF (reference sequence). V lost 6 bases, J lost 7 bases, and 21 bases lay in between. The CDR3 is CATSPSGGSTRTQYF. The DNA of the CDR3 is TGTGCCACCAGTCCCAGTGGTGGGAGTACTCGGACCCAGTACTTC.

This clone was recorded once. Germline and junction disagree at one end, which may indicate a read error. Within the sample, other DNA sequences also encode this same CDR3. The CDR3 spells CASSLAPRGGLLHF. The DNA of the CDR3 is TGTGCCAGCAGCCTAGCGCCCAGGGGAGGGCTTCTCCACTTT. This chain uses TRBV7-6 with TRBJ1-6; weak D call: TRBD1 (6 bases). Per the germline V gene, CDR1 is SGHVS and CDR2 is FNYEAQ. The CDR3 sequence is 14 residues long.

The chain joins TRBV4-2 to TRBJ2-7; 8 positions agree with TRBD2. The germline V gene encodes CDR1 LGHNA and CDR2 YNFKEQ. The length of the CDR3 is 15 residues. J was trimmed by 2 bases and V by 0 bases; bases with no gene match: 3. The CDR3 protein is CASSQDILAAYEQYF. CDR3 nucleotide sequence: TGTGCCAGCAGCCAAGATATACTAGCGGCCTACGAGCAGTACTTC.

In this sample, this clone turned up once. J is TRBJ1-4 and V is TRBV4-1; 7 bases match TRBD1. From germline, CDR1 is MGHRA and CDR2 YSYEKL. The CDR3 loop spans 15 amino acids. The J segment lost 6 bases and the V segment lost 4 bases, leaving 8 bases of the junction unmatched. The CDR3 region is CASSPRTGVDEKLFF. CDR3 DNA sequence: TGCGCCAGCAGCCCCAGAACAGGGGTTGATGAAAAACTGTTTTTT.

This chain connects TRBV5-6 to TRBJ1-6, with D unclear. Germline CDR1 and CDR2: SGHDT and YYEEEE. The CDR3 loop spans 14 amino acids. Trimming left V 2 bases short and J 6 bases short, with 9 bases between. CDR3: CASSFGYFNSPLHF. The CDR3 coding sequence is TGTGCCAGCAGCTTCGGGTATTTTAATTCACCCCTCCACTTT.

Points on this clone: One end of the junction fails to match germline, which may point to a read error. The rearrangement links TRBV28 to TRBJ1-5; D is unresolved. The germline V gene encodes CDR1 MDHEN and CDR2 SYDVKM. The CDR3 length is 12 residues. The CDR3 here is CASSPSNQPRHF. The DNA for the CDR3 is TGTGCCAGCAGCCCTAGCAATCAGCCCCGGCATTTT.

This rearrangement joins TRBV27 to TRBJ1-1; D uncertain. Per germline, CDR1 MNHEY and CDR2 SMNVEV (reference sequence). The length of the CDR3 is 14 residues. Trimming cost V 0 bases and J 4 bases, with 9 bases left between them. CDR3 residues: CASSLSGGRTEAFF. The CDR3 DNA follows: TGTGCCAGCAGTTTATCGGGAGGGCGCACTGAAGCTTTCTTT.